The 22 T cell receptor beta chains below come from one sample, sequenced in a study of T cells in Graves' hyperthyroidism and ophthalmopathy. RNA transcripts gave rise to amplified TCR beta CDR3 regions. The TCR CDR3 was amplified in a first-round RT-PCR using the HTBI primer set. TCRdb reprocessed the multiplex PCR reads with MiXCR, giving one entry per CDR3 protein. The table records approximately 490,000 distinct CDR3 sequences, around a fifth of them present only once. Sequenced sample: blood. The origin of the receptors is a woman aged 65 to 85 with Graves' ophthalmopathy.

This clonotype was seen a few times. The V call is TRBV20-1, the J call TRBJ2-1, with 11 bases aligning to TRBD2. This CDR3 spans 15 amino acids. Unmatched junction bases numbered 7, after V lost 5 bases and J lost 4 bases. CDR1 is DFQATT, CDR2 SNEGSKA, per germline (reference sequence). For the CDR3, the DNA is TGCAGTGCTGATCGGGGACTAGCGGTTTACAATGAGCAGTTCTTC. Its protein is CSADRGLAVYNEQFF.

The chain combines TRBV6-2 or TRBV6-3 with TRBJ1-4, with a tentative D call TRBD1 (5 bases). V was clipped by 8 bases and J by 7 bases, with 11 bases between them. The CDR3 spans 12 residues. Germline CDR1 MNHEY, CDR2 SVGEGT. The CDR3 loop reads CASQGSGEKLFF. The CDR3 coding sequence is TGTGCCAGCCAGGGTAGCGGTGAAAAACTGTTTTTT.

Ten or more counts support this clonotype. The V gene is TRBV12-3 or TRBV12-4, the J gene TRBJ1-5; D is undetermined. V was clipped by 7 bases and J by 6 bases, with 13 bases between them. There are 13 residues in the CDR3. The CDR3 sequence is CASKGEMGQPQHF. As DNA, the CDR3 is TGTGCCAGCAAAGGAGAAATGGGTCAGCCCCAGCATTTT.

This clonotype was counted ten times or more. The chain carries TRBV28 and TRBJ2-7, with TRBD1 identical over 11 bases. Per the germline V gene, CDR1 is MDHEN and CDR2 is SYDVKM. V was pared by 3 bases and J by 5 bases, with 6 bases of the junction left unmatched. The CDR3 is 15 residues long. Written as DNA, the CDR3 is TGTGCCAGCAGTTTTACGGGACAGGGGGGTCACGAGCAGTACTTC. It encodes CASSFTGQGGHEQYF. Full variable domain (remainder filled in from reference TRBV28 and TRBJ2-7): DVKVTQSSRYLVKRTGEKVFLECVQDMDHENMFWYRQDPGLGLRLIYFSYDVKMKEKGDIPEGYSVSREKKERFSLILESASTNQTSMYLCASSFTGQGGHEQYFGPGTRLTVT.

This clonotype was counted only a few times. The J gene is TRBJ2-1, the V gene TRBV5-1, with TRBD2 as a possible D gene (6 bases). The germline V gene encodes CDR1 SGHRS and CDR2 YFSETQ. V lost 3 bases, J lost 1 base, and 14 bases lay in between. The CDR3 length is 16 residues. CDR3 protein: CASSSMGGVSYNEQFF. The CDR3 bases are TGCGCCAGCAGCTCTATGGGCGGGGTGTCCTACAATGAGCAGTTCTTC.

The CDR3 DNA reads TGCGCCAGCAGCCAAGACGAGGGGGCAGGGGGTGTCAAAAACATTCAGTACTTC. It encodes CASSQDEGAGGVKNIQYF. The V gene is TRBV4-1, the J gene TRBJ2-4; 7 bases agree with TRBD1. The V segment lost 0 bases and the J segment 3 bases; nucleotides outside the gene matches: 11. Germline V gene sequence: CDR1 MGHRA, CDR2 YSYEKL. The CDR3 runs 18 residues.

This clonotype was counted between two and nine times. This chain connects TRBV6-1 to TRBJ1-6; D ambiguous. This CDR3 has 19 residues. Germline-derived CDR1 and CDR2 are MNHNS and SASEGT. Trimming left V 5 bases short and J 1 base short, with 21 bases between. The CDR3 sequence is CASSYDPSGSGSYNSPLHF. The DNA of the CDR3 is TGTGCCAGCAGTTATGACCCTTCCGGGAGTGGTTCCTATAATTCACCCCTCCACTTT.

This clonotype was found many times. The CDR3 loop reads CASSLISGNEQFF. The CDR3 DNA reads as TGTGCCAGCAGCTTAATCTCAGGAAATGAGCAGTTCTTC. This chain uses TRBV7-3 with TRBJ2-1; D remains ambiguous. The V end was cut by 1 base, the J end by 7 bases, with 8 bases between. This CDR3 is built from 13 residues. Germline CDR1 is SGHTA and CDR2 is FQGTGA. Full variable domain (outside the CDR3, taken from reference TRBV7-3 and TRBJ2-1): GAGVSQTPSNKVTEKGKYVELRCDPISGHTALYWYRQSLGQGPEFLIYFQGTGAADDSGLPNDRFFAVRPEGSVSTLKIQRTERGDSAVYLCASSLISGNEQFFGPGTRLTVL.

The V call is TRBV19, the J call TRBJ1-1; 7 nucleotides line up with TRBD1. The CDR3 extends over 14 amino acids. Germline CDR1 LNHDA, CDR2 SQIVND (reference sequence). With V trimmed by 2 bases and J by 9 bases, 9 bases remained unmatched. In DNA form, the CDR3 reads TGTGCCAGTAGTATAAGGAGACAGGGTGGAAAAGCTTTCTTT. This encodes CASSIRRQGGKAFF.

The rearrangement uses TRBV30 and TRBJ2-5; D is unclear. This CDR3 has 13 residues. Between the trimmed V and J ends, which lost 1 base and 2 bases, there was a span of 8 bases. In germline, CDR1 is GTSNPN, CDR2 SVGIG (reference sequence). The CDR3 DNA follows: TGTGCCTGGAGTGGGTCCTTGCAAGAGACCCAGTACTTC. Its protein product is CAWSGSLQETQYF.

The rearrangement uses TRBV29-1 and TRBJ2-1, with D unresolved. Trimming pared 5 bases from V and 9 bases from J, leaving 11 bases between. The CDR3 loop spans 11 amino acids. CDR1 is SQVTM, CDR2 ANQGSEA, per germline. CDR3 nucleotides: TGCAGCGTTACCCTGACGGTTGAGCAGTTCTTC. Residues: CSVTLTVEQFF.

CDR3 in amino acids: CASSLGGQLNQPQHF. In DNA, the CDR3 is TGCGCCAGCAGCTTGGGGGGACAGCTAAATCAGCCCCAGCATTTT. V usage is TRBV5-1 and J usage is TRBJ1-5, with 7 bases aligning to TRBD1. Germline V gives CDR1 SGHRS, CDR2 YFSETQ. Unmatched junction bases numbered 4, after V lost 0 bases and J lost 4 bases. The CDR3 contains 15 residues.

This clonotype was picked up many times. The rearrangement uses TRBV6-1 and TRBJ1-1; 11 bases align to TRBD1. Germline V gene sequence: CDR1 MNHNS, CDR2 SASEGT. Unmatched junction bases numbered 16, after V lost 5 bases and J lost 5 bases. CDR3 length: 18 amino acids. The CDR3: CASSYIPGTGGSWTEAFF. CDR3 in DNA: TGTGCCAGCAGTTACATCCCCGGGACAGGGGGGAGTTGGACTGAAGCTTTCTTT.

The chain couples TRBV10-1 to TRBJ2-2; TRBD2 aligns across 10 bases. V shed 4 bases, J shed 6 bases, and the junction held 5 bases outside the gene matches. This CDR3 comprises 15 residues. CDR1 and CDR2 (germline): WNHNN, SYGVQD (reference sequence). The CDR3 is CASSGSSGSAGELFF. The CDR3, as DNA: TGCGCCAGCAGTGGATCTAGCGGGAGCGCCGGGGAGCTGTTTTTT.

The chain couples TRBV27 to TRBJ2-5, with D possibly being TRBD2 (5 bases). The germline CDR1 and CDR2 sequences are MNHEY and SMNVEV (reference sequence). The CDR3 sequence is 12 residues long. Between the trimmed V and J ends, which lost 6 bases and 5 bases, there was a span of 10 bases. The CDR3 DNA sequence: TGTGCCAGCAGCAGAGGGATGGAGACCCAGTACTTC. Protein sequence: CASSRGMETQYF.

This clonotype has a count of ten or more. The chain joins TRBV28 to TRBJ2-7; D gene unclear. The V gene's germline CDR1 is MDHEN and CDR2 SYDVKM. The V end lost 3 bases, the J end lost 3 bases, and 9 bases lay between the germline ends. This CDR3 comprises 13 residues. The chain's CDR3 is CASSFGPDYEQYF. In DNA, the CDR3 is TGTGCCAGCAGTTTCGGGCCAGACTACGAGCAGTACTTC.

The rearrangement joins TRBV30 to TRBJ1-5, with TRBD1 identical over 11 bases. Trimming cost V 4 bases and J 5 bases; bases outside gene matches: 7. The germline V gene encodes CDR1 GTSNPN and CDR2 SVGIG (reference sequence). CDR3 length: 15 residues. The CDR3 DNA sequence: TGTGCCTGGATGCTCGGACAGGGGGCATATCAGCCCCAGCATTTT. This gives the protein CAWMLGQGAYQPQHF. Together with reference TRBV30 and TRBJ1-5, the CDR3 gives the full variable domain: SQTIHQWPATLVQPVGSPLSLECTVEGTSNPNLYWYRQAAGRGLQLLFYSVGIGQISSEVPQNLSASRPQDRQFILSSKKLLLSDSGFYLCAWMLGQGAYQPQHFGDGTRLSIL.

This chain uses TRBV7-2 with TRBJ2-7; TRBD2 matches at 8 bases. CDR3 length: 16 residues. Germline values: CDR1 SGHTA, CDR2 FQGNSA. Losses at the gene ends were 5 bases for V and 2 bases for J; bases not matched to a gene: 11. The CDR3 sequence is CASSRDPGGPAYEQYF. In DNA, the CDR3 is TGTGCCAGCAGCCGGGATCCGGGAGGGCCGGCCTACGAGCAGTACTTC.

The V call is TRBV20-1, the J call TRBJ1-2; D remains unclear. Per germline, CDR1 DFQATT and CDR2 SNEGSKA (reference sequence). This CDR3 is built from 15 residues. The V end was cut by 0 bases, the J end by 6 bases, with 17 bases between. In nucleotides, the CDR3 is TGCAGTGCTAGAGATACCCCCCGTAGATTGGATGGCTACACCTTC. This codes for CSARDTPRRLDGYTF.

The gene calls are TRBV20-1 and TRBJ2-1; D perhaps matches TRBD2 (6 bases). Germline CDR1 and CDR2: DFQATT and SNEGSKA (reference sequence). Trimming shortened V by 1 base and J by 0 bases, and 10 bases separated the two germline ends. This CDR3 region has 15 residues. The CDR3, as DNA: TGCAGTGCTAGAGGGGCGGGGAGCTCCTACAATGAGCAGTTCTTC. It encodes CSARGAGSSYNEQFF.

There are many counts of this clonotype. This chain uses TRBV27 with TRBJ1-2, with 8 bases identical to TRBD1. Germline trimming cut 5 bases from V and 7 bases from J; bases unmatched to any gene: 12. The length of the CDR3 is 15 residues. From germline, CDR1 is MNHEY and CDR2 SMNVEV (reference sequence). In DNA, the CDR3 is TGTGCCAGCAGTCAACAACAGGGGGTGGGTTCTGGCTACACCTTC. This codes for CASSQQQGVGSGYTF.

This clonotype was found a few times. The chain links TRBV7-2 to TRBJ1-6; D is unclear. The CDR3 loop spans 19 amino acids. Per germline, CDR1 SGHTA and CDR2 FQGNSA. The ends were cut back, 2 bases at V and 7 bases at J, with 24 bases in the middle. The CDR3 spells CASSLSGSGGGRLNSPLHF. In DNA form, the CDR3 reads TGTGCCAGCAGCTTATCAGGTTCGGGTGGAGGGCGCCTAAATTCACCCCTCCACTTT.